The present T cell receptor beta chain was sequenced within a study of T cell repertoires in cytomegalovirus infection. About the research overall: Indications of both CMV infection and matching HLA type were provided by public TCR beta signatures.

Findings of the study overall: Summed frequency of shared TCR beta families picked out CMV carriers who also had the relevant HLA.

The CDR3 is 18 amino acids long, termini counted. Worth noting for this clonotype: Its antigen is currently unknown. Because the CDR3's place on the DNA is in doubt, the DNA is left out and the CDR3 is given as listed by TCRdb.

TCRdb processed the reads anew with MiXCR; each CDR3 protein has one entry. The sample lists around 71,000 distinct CDR3 sequences, roughly 39% occurring once. Material: CD8+ T cells from cultured PBMCs, obtained from culture after CMV antigen stimulation. This chain joins TRBV12-3 or TRBV12-4 and TRBJ2-1; TRBD1, as called in the table, went unchecked against the DNA. This TCR derives from a human donor in good health (CMV status not recorded). Some clones in this sample may be carry-over from other donors' samples. This chain's CDR3 is CASSFGPGDFPSYNEQFF.